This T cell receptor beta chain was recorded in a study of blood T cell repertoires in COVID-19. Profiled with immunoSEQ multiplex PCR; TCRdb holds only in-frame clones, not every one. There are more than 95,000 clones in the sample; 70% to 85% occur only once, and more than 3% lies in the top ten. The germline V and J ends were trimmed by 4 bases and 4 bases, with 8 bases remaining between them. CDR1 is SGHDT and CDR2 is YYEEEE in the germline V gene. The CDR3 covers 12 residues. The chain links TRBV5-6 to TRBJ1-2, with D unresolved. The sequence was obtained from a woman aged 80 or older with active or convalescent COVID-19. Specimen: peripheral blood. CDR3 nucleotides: TGTGCCAGCAGCATACGGGGCTATGGCTACACCTTC. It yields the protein CASSIRGYGYTF.